These T cell receptor beta chains were read from a single sample in a study of response to subunit inactivated influenza vaccine. In TCRdb, the RT-PCR reads were re-called with MiXCR into one record per CDR3 protein. Here the sample spans about 310,000 distinct CDR3 sequences, about a fifth being singletons. The specimen comprised PBMCs from blood, sampled roughly 20 months after vaccination. The receptors come from a man between 45 and 75 years old who received an inactivated influenza vaccine. The CDR3 runs from the conserved cysteine through the conserved F or W. Fields, in order: clone size, J gene, D gene, V gene, CDR3 DNA, CDR3 protein. The D gene is left open where the match is weak. Some rows mark clone size as missing; the rest say once, few, many or name a class of expanded clone.

clone_size: many; j_call: TRBJ1-2; d_call: TRBD1; v_call: TRBV4-1; cdr3_nt: TGCGCCAGCAGCCAAGATAGAGGGGGCGCTTATGGCTACACCTTC; cdr3_aa: CASSQDRGGAYGYTF
clone_size: few; j_call: TRBJ2-3; d_call: TRBD1; v_call: TRBV6-1; cdr3_nt: TGTGCCAGCAGTCCCTATCAGGGGGCGAGCACAGATACGCAGTATTTT; cdr3_aa: CASSPYQGASTDTQYF
clone_size: few; j_call: TRBJ2-7; d_call: .; v_call: TRBV7-2; cdr3_nt: TGTGCCAGCAGCCTCCTGAACGAGCAGTACTTC; cdr3_aa: CASSLLNEQYF
clone_size: .; j_call: TRBJ1-6; d_call: .; v_call: TRBV7-2; cdr3_nt: TGTGCCAGCAGCACCCGTGGTGGAAACAGTAATTCACCCCTCCACTTT; cdr3_aa: CASSTRGGNSNSPLHF
clone_size: many; j_call: TRBJ2-2; d_call: TRBD2; v_call: TRBV7-2; cdr3_nt: TGTGCCAGCAGCTTCACGACTAGCGGTGCCGGGGAGCTGTTTTTT; cdr3_aa: CASSFTTSGAGELFF
clone_size: many; j_call: TRBJ1-2; d_call: .; v_call: TRBV28; cdr3_nt: TGTGCCAGCAGCCGGCTCCGGGGGCTGGGTGGCTACACCTTC; cdr3_aa: CASSRLRGLGGYTF
clone_size: .; j_call: TRBJ2-2; d_call: TRBD2; v_call: TRBV20-1; cdr3_nt: TGCAGTGCTCCGGGAGGGCCTCGATCCACCGGGGAGCTGTTTTTT; cdr3_aa: CSAPGGPRSTGELFF
clone_size: few; j_call: TRBJ1-2; d_call: .; v_call: TRBV7-2; cdr3_nt: TGTGCCAGCAGCTTAGCGCGGGGGGGGACGGGCTATGGCTACACCTTC; cdr3_aa: CASSLARGGTGYGYTF
clone_size: .; j_call: TRBJ2-3; d_call: .; v_call: TRBV5-1; cdr3_nt: TGCGCCAGCAGCTTGGGGGCCCCCACAGATACGCAGTATTTT; cdr3_aa: CASSLGAPTDTQYF
clone_size: .; j_call: TRBJ1-1; d_call: TRBD1; v_call: TRBV11-2; cdr3_nt: TGTGCCAGCAGCCCCCTGATAGGACAGGGTGTGTGGGAAGCTTTCTTT; cdr3_aa: CASSPLIGQGVWEAFF
clone_size: .; j_call: TRBJ1-3; d_call: .; v_call: TRBV7-8; cdr3_nt: TGTGCCAGCAGCTTAGAGAGGGTTCCCTCTGGAAACACCATATATTTT; cdr3_aa: CASSLERVPSGNTIYF
clone_size: few; j_call: TRBJ1-3; d_call: .; v_call: TRBV6-5; cdr3_nt: TGTGCCAGCAGTAACACGGTAACCTCTGGAAACACCATATATTTT; cdr3_aa: CASSNTVTSGNTIYF
clone_size: .; j_call: TRBJ1-2; d_call: .; v_call: TRBV4-1; cdr3_nt: TGCGCCAGCAGCCAAGGTCTACAGATTAAGGGCTACACCTTC; cdr3_aa: CASSQGLQIKGYTF
clone_size: .; j_call: TRBJ1-2; d_call: TRBD1; v_call: TRBV10-3; cdr3_nt: TGTGCCATCGGGACAGGACTACAAAATGGCTACACCTTC; cdr3_aa: CAIGTGLQNGYTF
clone_size: few; j_call: TRBJ2-1; d_call: TRBD2; v_call: TRBV9; cdr3_nt: TGTGCCAGCAGCGTAGATGGGACTAGTAGTAATGAGCAGTTCTTC; cdr3_aa: CASSVDGTSSNEQFF
clone_size: many; j_call: TRBJ1-5; d_call: TRBD1; v_call: TRBV20-1; cdr3_nt: TGCAGTGCTAGACAGACAGGGGATCAGCCCCAGCATTTT; cdr3_aa: CSARQTGDQPQHF
clone_size: many; j_call: TRBJ2-7; d_call: TRBD1; v_call: TRBV20-1; cdr3_nt: TGCAGTGCTAGGTCGGGACAGGGGGCGGGCTACGAGCAGTACTTC; cdr3_aa: CSARSGQGAGYEQYF
clone_size: .; j_call: TRBJ2-7; d_call: .; v_call: TRBV10-3; cdr3_nt: TGTGCCATCAGTGGGCAGGTTTCCTCCTACGAGCAGTACTTC; cdr3_aa: CAISGQVSSYEQYF
clone_size: .; j_call: TRBJ2-1; d_call: .; v_call: TRBV15; cdr3_nt: TGTGCCACCAGCTCGCTTGAGAGCTCCTACAATGAGCAGTTCTTC; cdr3_aa: CATSSLESSYNEQFF
clone_size: .; j_call: TRBJ2-1; d_call: .; v_call: TRBV13; cdr3_nt: TGTGCCAGCAGCTTTTCGCTCCCCCGGAATGAGCAGTTCTTC; cdr3_aa: CASSFSLPRNEQFF
clone_size: .; j_call: TRBJ1-2; d_call: .; v_call: TRBV2; cdr3_nt: TGTGCCAGCAGTAATAAGGTGATCGGATTTGGCTACACCTTC; cdr3_aa: CASSNKVIGFGYTF
clone_size: many; j_call: TRBJ1-1; d_call: .; v_call: TRBV6-6; cdr3_nt: TGTGCCAGTGGGAACACTGAAGCTTTCTTT; cdr3_aa: CASGNTEAFF
clone_size: .; j_call: TRBJ1-1; d_call: .; v_call: TRBV4-3; cdr3_nt: TGCGCCAGCAGCCAAGATTGGCAGACTGAAGCTTTCTTT; cdr3_aa: CASSQDWQTEAFF
clone_size: many; j_call: TRBJ1-3; d_call: .; v_call: TRBV5-5; cdr3_nt: TGTGCCAGCAGCTTGGGGACACTGGAAAACACCATATATTTT; cdr3_aa: CASSLGTLENTIYF
clone_size: few; j_call: TRBJ2-2; d_call: TRBD2; v_call: TRBV5-5; cdr3_nt: TGTGCCAGCAGCTTGGTGGGACTAGCGGGAGGCTCCGGGGAGCTGTTTTTT; cdr3_aa: CASSLVGLAGGSGELFF
clone_size: few; j_call: TRBJ1-6; d_call: .; v_call: TRBV5-1; cdr3_nt: TGCGCCAGCAGCTTGGAACAGGGTGAACATTCACCCCTCCACTTT; cdr3_aa: CASSLEQGEHSPLHF
clone_size: .; j_call: TRBJ2-5; d_call: .; v_call: TRBV2; cdr3_nt: TGTGCCAGCAGTGAAGCTCGTAACGGAGAGACCCAGTACTTC; cdr3_aa: CASSEARNGETQYF
clone_size: few; j_call: TRBJ1-4; d_call: .; v_call: TRBV7-2; cdr3_nt: TGTGCCAGCAGCCCCGAACAGGGATTGAATGAAAAACTGTTTTTT; cdr3_aa: CASSPEQGLNEKLFF